This T cell receptor (beta chain) was sequenced for a study of blood T cell repertoires in COVID-19. The wider study: Some COVID-19 samples were acute and others convalescent; all came from the United States, Italy and Spain. PBMCs, B-cell-depleted T cells, or T cells provided the cDNA or gDNA that made up the material.

The V end was cut by 2 bases, the J end by 6 bases, with 6 bases between. From germline, CDR1 is LNHDA and CDR2 SQIVND (reference sequence). This CDR3 has 12 residues. In the study's own analysis: Nucleated cell counts were estimated from reference gene primer amplification. TCRdb's table, derived via immunoSEQ multiplex PCR, lists solely in-frame clones and lacks some. For V, J and clone size, that table is used; D and trimming come from the DNA. The profile shows 150,000 to 200,000 clones, roughly 88% of them singletons. The sample taken for sequencing was peripheral blood. The receptor was derived from an elderly woman with acute or convalescent COVID-19. The chain carries TRBV19 and TRBJ2-3; maybe TRBD1 (5 bases). CDR3 in amino acids: CASSIQGDTQYF. CDR3 sequence (DNA): TGTGCCAGTAGTATACAGGGTGATACGCAGTATTTT.